The rows below give T cell receptor beta chains drawn from one sample of a study of T cells in Graves' hyperthyroidism and ophthalmopathy. MiXCR, run by TCRdb on the multiplex PCR reads, gives a single entry per CDR3 protein. The repertoire has some 570,000 distinct CDR3 sequences, roughly 15% of them found once; the top ten carry 17%. Sample: blood. These receptors were taken from a woman aged 18-30 years with Graves' ophthalmopathy. Each CDR3 is given with its conserved first and last residue. D genes are given only for firm matches. Size is omitted from some rows. Given values are once, few, many or a class for expanded clones.

j_call | clone_size | d_call | v_call | cdr3_nt | cdr3_aa
TRBJ2-7 | . | TRBD1 | TRBV4-2 | TGTGCCAGCAGCCCAGCCGGGACAGGGTCACACGAGCAGTACTTC | CASSPAGTGSHEQYF
TRBJ2-2 | . | . | TRBV4-3 | TGCGCCAGCAGCCAAGAAAAGGCATTCTCCGGGGAGCTGTTTTTT | CASSQEKAFSGELFF
TRBJ2-7 | many | . | TRBV28 | TGTGCCAGCAGCAGGGTGAGCCACGAGCAGTACTTC | CASSRVSHEQYF
TRBJ2-1 | . | TRBD2 | TRBV12-3/TRBV12-4 | TGTGCCAGCAGTACCCTAAATCGACTAGCGGGAGGGTTACAACTCTCCTACAATGAGCAGTTCTTC | CASSTLNRLAGGLQLSYNEQFF
TRBJ2-1 | many | . | TRBV28 | TGTGCCAGCATTCCCCGGACTGGTGTTAATGAGCAGTTCTTC | CASIPRTGVNEQFF
TRBJ1-4 | . | . | TRBV28 | TGTGCCAGCAGTGCCATCCTTACAAAGGGAGAAAAACTGCTTTTT | CASSAILTKGEKLLF
TRBJ1-1 | few | TRBD1 | TRBV7-9 | TGTGCCAGCAGCTTAACAGCCGGGACAGGGATTGACACTGAAGCTTTCTTT | CASSLTAGTGIDTEAFF
TRBJ2-1 | many | TRBD2 | TRBV12-3/TRBV12-4 | TGTGCCAGCAGGTTGGGACTAGCGGACTTCAACAATGAGCAGTTCTTC | CASRLGLADFNNEQFF
TRBJ2-1 | many | . | TRBV30 | TGTGCCTGGAGCCCCCACTCGACTCAGACACGTCCATATGAGCAGTTCTTC | CAWSPHSTQTRPYEQFF
TRBJ1-3 | few | . | TRBV6-1 | TGTGCCACTTCCCGGGGGGGCTCTGGAAACACCATATATTTT | CATSRGGSGNTIYF
TRBJ2-7 | many | TRBD1 | TRBV5-1 | TGCGCCAGCAGCTCCCGGGGACAGGGGAACGAGCAGTACTTC | CASSSRGQGNEQYF
TRBJ1-5 | many | . | TRBV20-1 | TGCAGTGCTAGGCGGCAGGCCAATCAGCCCCAGCATTTT | CSARRQANQPQHF
TRBJ1-1 | . | TRBD1 | TRBV5-1 | TGCGCCAGCAGCTCCCTGACAGGGGGCGTAACTGAAGCTTTCTTT | CASSSLTGGVTEAFF
TRBJ2-2 | . | TRBD1 | TRBV14 | TGTGCCAGCAGCCAGAGACAGGGGATCGGCGGGGAGCTGTTTTTT | CASSQRQGIGGELFF
TRBJ2-3 | many | TRBD2 | TRBV30 | TGTGCCTGGAGTGTTAGCGGGATGAGTACAGATACGCAGTATTTT | CAWSVSGMSTDTQYF
TRBJ1-2 | few | . | TRBV27 | TGTGCCAGCAGTCCTCCCTCGGGACGGTATGGCTACACCTTC | CASSPPSGRYGYTF
TRBJ1-5 | many | TRBD1 | TRBV28 | TGTGCCAGCAGATCAGGGACAGGTCACAATCAGCCCCAGCATTTT | CASRSGTGHNQPQHF
TRBJ1-4 | many | TRBD1 | TRBV27 | TGTGCCAGCAGCCCAGCGGGACAGGGGGCTGAAAAACTGTTTTTT | CASSPAGQGAEKLFF
TRBJ2-6 | . | . | TRBV7-9 | TGTGCCAGCAGCCCCCCAGCCCTCTTTGGGGCCAACGTCCTGACTTTC | CASSPPALFGANVLTF
TRBJ2-7 | many | . | TRBV7-2 | TGTGCCAGCAGCTTTGTGGGAGTTGTTTACGAGCAGTACTTC | CASSFVGVVYEQYF
TRBJ1-2 | . | . | TRBV29-1 | TGCAGCGTTGAAGAGGGTACAGGGTTAGATGGCTACACCTTC | CSVEEGTGLDGYTF
TRBJ2-1 | . | TRBD2 | TRBV6-2/TRBV6-3 | TGTGCCAGCAGTATTAGGACTAGCGCAGACAATGAGCAGTTCTTC | CASSIRTSADNEQFF
TRBJ2-3 | many | TRBD1 | TRBV20-1 | TGCAGGGGCACAGGGGGCACAGATACGCAGTATTTT | CRGTGGTDTQYF
TRBJ2-7 | few | . | TRBV28 | TGTGCCAGCAGTTTTCTCCAGGGTACCTACGAGCAGTACTTC | CASSFLQGTYEQYF
TRBJ1-2 | many | . | TRBV20-1 | TGCAGTGCTAGCCCTGGACAGTCCTATGGCTACACCTTC | CSASPGQSYGYTF
TRBJ1-5 | many | TRBD1 | TRBV27 | TGTGCCACCGCCCCGACAGGGTATGGAAGCAATCAGCCCCAGCATTTT | CATAPTGYGSNQPQHF
TRBJ1-1 | . | . | TRBV20-1 | TGCAGTGCCGACGGGCGACACCTGAACACTGAAGCTTTCTTT | CSADGRHLNTEAFF
TRBJ1-2 | . | TRBD1 | TRBV4-2 | TGTGCCAGCAGCCACCAACAGGGGGGGAACTATGGCTACACCTTC | CASSHQQGGNYGYTF
TRBJ2-5 | . | . | TRBV6-5 | TGTGCCAGCAGTTACTCCACTCGTCCCGGGCGGACGCAAGAGACCCAGTACTTC | CASSYSTRPGRTQETQYF
TRBJ1-5 | many | TRBD1 | TRBV28 | TGTGCCAGCAGTCTAGGTGGGACAGTTAGCAATCAGCCCCAGCATTTT | CASSLGGTVSNQPQHF
TRBJ1-6 | many | . | TRBV5-6 | TGTGCCAGCACGTTGCGCAGCTCCTATAATTCACCCCTCCACTTT | CASTLRSSYNSPLHF
TRBJ2-1 | . | . | TRBV18 | TGTGCCAGCTCACGGAAAAGTACCAATGAGCAGTTCTTC | CASSRKSTNEQFF
TRBJ2-3 | many | . | TRBV20-1 | TGCAGTGCTCCCTGGACTATCACAGATACGCAGTATTTT | CSAPWTITDTQYF
TRBJ2-3 | many | . | TRBV6-1 | TGTGCCAGCATTACGGACGGATCGTTCACAGATACGCAGTATTTT | CASITDGSFTDTQYF
TRBJ2-1 | . | TRBD2 | TRBV5-8 | TGTGCCAGCAGCTTCGATCGACTAGCGGGAGTACGGCGAGAGCAGTTCTTC | CASSFDRLAGVRREQFF
TRBJ2-1 | many | . | TRBV6-5 | TGTGCCAGCAGCTCGGGGGGCGGGTACAATGAGCAGTTCTTC | CASSSGGGYNEQFF
TRBJ2-2 | . | TRBD2 | TRBV6-1 | TGTGCCAGCAGTGTACTAGCGGGAGTAAATACCGGGGAGCTGTTTTTT | CASSVLAGVNTGELFF
TRBJ2-1 | . | TRBD2 | TRBV3-1 | TGTGCCAGCAGCCAAGGTAGTGGGGCGGGAGTTGAGCAGTTCTTC | CASSQGSGAGVEQFF
TRBJ2-2 | few | TRBD1 | TRBV6-1 | TGTGCCAGCGCGGACAGGGTTCACACCGGGGAGCTGTTTTTT | CASADRVHTGELFF
TRBJ2-7 | many | . | TRBV28 | TGTGCCAGCCCAAATGGGGCAGGGGGGCCCGAGCAGTACTTC | CASPNGAGGPEQYF
TRBJ1-4 | . | . | TRBV6-8 | TGTGCCAGCAGTTACAGAGGGGGATCTAATGAAAAACTGTTTTTT | CASSYRGGSNEKLFF
TRBJ1-5 | . | . | TRBV7-8 | TGTGCCAGCAGCTCCCCCGGCGGCCTCGGTCAGCCCCAGCATTTT | CASSSPGGLGQPQHF
TRBJ1-4 | . | . | TRBV5-1 | TGCGCCAGCAGCTTGAGACCGAACAATGAAAAACTGTTTTTT | CASSLRPNNEKLFF
TRBJ2-5 | many | . | TRBV27 | TGTGCCAGCAGTTCTCCGACTAGAAAAGAGACCCAGTACTTC | CASSSPTRKETQYF
TRBJ1-2 | . | . | TRBV20-1 | TGCAGTGCTAGCTCGGCCCTCTATGGCTACACCTTC | CSASSALYGYTF